This TCR beta chain emerged from a study of T-cell memory formation after mild COVID-19. This clonotype was found many times. Its antigen is unidentified. General study points: Shrinking CD4+ clones resided mostly in CM and EM, and CD8+ ones in EMRA.

Each CDR3 protein gets one entry after TCRdb re-called the 5' RACE reads with MiXCR. This table has 400,000 to 500,000 distinct CDR3 sequences, approximately 19% appearing once. The V and J ends lost 1 base and 5 bases respectively, with 11 bases between them. The CDR3 has 14 residues. From germline, CDR1 is SGHTA and CDR2 FQGNSA. The sequencing sample was made of PBMCs or a T cell subset sorted from them (not recorded which). The sequence came from a man aged 18 to 30 who had mild COVID-19 (a few samples of this study predate the infection). Cell type and time point are not known. The chain joins TRBV7-2 to TRBJ1-2; maybe TRBD1 (6 bases). The CDR3 DNA reads TGTGCCAGCAGCTTAGGGGGGGCCGGTTATGGCTACACCTTC. It yields the protein CASSLGGAGYGYTF.